Listed here are 27 T cell receptor beta chains from one sample, sequenced in a study of cytomegalovirus exposure and HLA in healthy donors (dated by TCRdb to between 2016 and 2019). The library was made by the immunoSEQ multiplex PCR assay. For the multiplex PCR, a mixture combining 60 forward primers for TCR Vbeta segments and 13 reverse primers for TCR Jbeta segments was used. TCRdb took over this immuneACCESS table, retaining in-frame rearrangements with V and J assigned. Such tables are incomplete; in checked studies, under half of the missing clones stem from an unresolved V gene, and the remainder is unexplained. This sample is represented by around 100,000 clones; around 81% of them were singletons. The ten biggest clones cover more than 4.5% of the sample. Sequenced input: PBMCs. Source of these receptors: a man aged 35 to 55 in good health and CMV-seropositive.

This rearrangement joins TRBV18 to TRBJ1-5; no reliable D call. The CDR3 is made up of 14 amino acids. Germline assignment: CDR1 KGHSH and CDR2 LQKENI. The V end lost 3 bases, the J end lost 5 bases, and 11 bases lay between the germline ends. The CDR3 coding sequence is TGTGCCAGCTCACCCACAAACCTGGATCAGCCCCAGCATTTT. It specifies CASSPTNLDQPQHF.

To note about this clone: The same CDR3 can be traced to other DNA sequences in this sample. The chain is built from TRBV7-6 and TRBJ2-7; 11 bases match TRBD1. The CDR3 is made up of 14 amino acids. Trimming at V came to 3 bases and at J to 2 bases, leaving 0 bases not matched to a gene. Germline V lookup: CDR1 SGHVS, CDR2 FNYEAQ. Here the CDR3 reads CASSLGQGAYEQYF. In DNA, the CDR3 is TGTGCCAGCAGCTTGGGACAGGGGGCCTACGAGCAGTACTTC.

The V gene is TRBV6-1, the J gene TRBJ1-3; D may be TRBD1 (6 bases). The CDR3 has 14 residues. In germline, CDR1 is MNHNS, CDR2 SASEGT. Trimming stripped 2 bases from V and 1 base from J, with 6 bases between. The CDR3 DNA is TGTGCCAGCAGTGAACAGGGGTCTGGAAACACCATATATTTT. Amino acids: CASSEQGSGNTIYF.

This clone has just one count. The DNA of the CDR3 is TGCGCCAGCAGCTTGGAAAGACTTGATGAAAAACTGTTTTTT. Translating it yields CASSLERLDEKLFF. The gene calls are TRBV5-1 and TRBJ1-4; the D is unclear. CDR3 size: 14 residues. Trimming shortened V by 0 bases and J by 6 bases, and 9 bases separated the two germline ends. Per the germline V gene, CDR1 is SGHRS and CDR2 is YFSETQ.

The chain employs TRBV21-1 and TRBJ1-1; the table's D gene call, TRBD1, was not cross checked with the DNA. TRBV21-1 is assigned pseudogene status. The CDR3 sequence is 17 residues long. The CDR3, as DNA: TGTGCCAGCAGCAAATGGCCGACAGGGGGGTGGGGCGCTGAAGCTTTCTTT. It codes for CASSKWPTGGWGAEAFF.

The chain has TRBV18 and TRBJ2-2, with 7 bases aligning to TRBD1. J gave up 2 bases and V 2 bases, and 2 bases lay outside the gene matches. The CDR3 sequence is 15 residues long. The germline gives CDR1 KGHSH, CDR2 LQKENI. DNA of the CDR3: TGTGCCAGCTCACCAGGGACAGTCAACACCGGGGAGCTGTTTTTT. Its translation: CASSPGTVNTGELFF.

This clone is a singleton in its sample. This rearrangement joins TRBV15 to TRBJ1-5; TRBD1 is a possible D gene (6 bases). The germline V gene encodes CDR1 LNHNV and CDR2 YYDKDF (reference sequence). This CDR3 spans 17 amino acids. Between the trimmed V and J ends, which lost 4 bases and 5 bases, there was a span of 21 bases. CDR3 protein: CATSKTSPNRAYQPQHF. DNA for the CDR3: TGTGCCACCAGCAAAACGTCCCCCAACAGGGCTTATCAGCCCCAGCATTTT.

The rearrangement joins TRBV12-5 to TRBJ2-2; 10 nucleotides match TRBD1. V trimming: 2 bases; J trimming: 4 bases; junction bases outside the gene matches: 7. The CDR3 is 17 residues long. Germline V CDR1 and CDR2: LGHNT, FRNRAP. As DNA, the CDR3 is TGTGCTAGTGGTTTGATGACAGGGGGCTTCGGCACCGGGGAGCTGTTTTTT. This encodes CASGLMTGGFGTGELFF.

The V call is TRBV7-8, the J call TRBJ2-1; tentative D call: TRBD2 (6 bases). The CDR3 is 14 amino acids. Germline CDR1 SGHVS, CDR2 FQNEAQ. The germline V and J ends were trimmed by 3 bases and 10 bases, with 16 bases remaining between them. The DNA of the CDR3 is TGTGCCAGCAGCTTGGGGGGTGTGGGGGTAGAGCAGTTCTTC. Protein: CASSLGGVGVEQFF.

This clone was found a few times. The chain couples TRBV10-3 to TRBJ2-7, with 10 bases that match TRBD1. The junction had 3 bases not matched to a gene; V was cut back by 4 bases and J by 3 bases. There are 14 residues in the CDR3. Germline V gives CDR1 ENHRY, CDR2 SYGVKD. The DNA for the CDR3 is TGTGCCATCAGTGCCGGGACAGGGGTCTACGAGCAGTACTTC. Its translation is CAISAGTGVYEQYF.

This clone came up once. The rearrangement uses TRBV2 and TRBJ1-5; TRBD1 matches 7 bases. CDR3 size: 13 residues. Germline V lookup: CDR1 SNHLY, CDR2 FYNNEI. Trimming removed 4 bases from V and 11 bases from J; junction bases left unmatched: 8. The CDR3 bases are TGTGCCAGCAGTGGGGACAGCCAGCAGACCCAGCATTTT. It is translated as CASSGDSQQTQHF. The variable domain in full, completed from reference TRBV2 and TRBJ1-5, reads EPEVTQTPSHQVTQMGQEVILRCVPISNHLYFYWYRQILGQKVEFLVSFYNNEISEKSEIFDDQFSVERPDGSNFTLKIRSTKLEDSAMYFCASSGDSQQTQHFGDGTRLSIL.

This clone has only one observation. The V and J genes are TRBV10-2 and TRBJ2-2; perhaps TRBD2 as D (6 bases). CDR1 and CDR2 from the germline V gene are WSHSY and SAAADI. There are 15 residues in the CDR3. V gave up 6 bases and J gave up 4 bases, with 15 bases separating them. As DNA, the CDR3 is TGCGCCAGCAGAGGACCGGGACTCATCACCGGGGAGCTGTTTTTT. This translates into CASRGPGLITGELFF.

The genes are TRBV11-2 and TRBJ1-2; D gene uncertain. Germline CDR1 SGHAT, CDR2 FQNNGV. The CDR3 is 14 amino acids. V gave up 1 base and J gave up 8 bases, with 14 bases separating them. The DNA of the CDR3 is TGTGCCAGCAGCTTAGTGGTGCCCCTAGGAGGCTACACCTTC. Translated, it gives CASSLVVPLGGYTF.

The rearrangement uses TRBV6-5 and TRBJ2-5, with 9 bases identical to TRBD1. The V and J ends lost 6 bases and 6 bases, in that order; junction bases with no gene match: 5. The V gene's germline CDR1 is MNHEY and CDR2 SVGAGI. This CDR3 has 13 amino acids. DNA of the CDR3: TGTGCCAGCAGCTGGGACAGGGAAAAGACCCAGTACTTC. It codes for CASSWDREKTQYF.

This clone showed up just a few times. The chain combines TRBV7-7 with TRBJ2-5; possible D gene TRBD1, 6 bases. The germline V gene has CDR1 SSHAT and CDR2 FNYEAQ (reference sequence). The length of the CDR3 is 14 residues. V shed 1 base and J shed 9 bases, with 15 bases lying between them. CDR3 amino acids: CASSLVGDTAAQYF. As DNA, the CDR3 is TGTGCCAGCAGCTTAGTAGGGGACACGGCGGCCCAGTACTTC.

V usage is TRBV28 and J usage is TRBJ2-7; D may be TRBD1 (6 bases). V lost 4 bases and J lost 3, with 19 bases in between. CDR1 is MDHEN, CDR2 SYDVKM, per germline. There are 16 residues in the CDR3. The CDR3 DNA follows: TGTGCCAGCAGTTATTCGATAGGGGACACCGACTACGAGCAGTACTTC. Amino acids: CASSYSIGDTDYEQYF.

The chain employs TRBV6-5 and TRBJ1-1; weak D call: TRBD1 (5 bases). Germline V lookup: CDR1 MNHEY, CDR2 SVGAGI. V lost 2 bases, J lost 0 bases, and 13 bases lay in between. This CDR3 is built from 16 residues. CDR3 region: CASSYGGGIMNTEAFF. The CDR3 DNA sequence: TGTGCCAGCAGTTACGGGGGGGGAATAATGAACACTGAAGCTTTCTTT.

V and J are TRBV6-5 and TRBJ1-3, with D tentatively TRBD1 (6 bases). CDR1 MNHEY and CDR2 SVGAGI come from the germline V gene. The CDR3 sequence is 15 residues long. The ends were cut back, 6 bases at V and 1 base at J, with 13 bases in the middle. The CDR3 sequence is CASSWGGQSGNTIYF. For the CDR3, the DNA is TGTGCCAGCAGCTGGGGGGGGCAATCTGGAAACACCATATATTTT.

This clone was found a few times. The chain carries TRBV2 and TRBJ1-1; D possibly corresponds to TRBD1 (5 bases). The CDR3 runs to 14 residues. The germline gives CDR1 SNHLY, CDR2 FYNNEI. V was cut by 5 bases and J by 5 bases, with 15 bases left in between. For the CDR3, the DNA is TGTGCCAGCAGTTCAAGTGGGGGGGGGACTGAAGCTTTCTTT. Translating it yields CASSSSGGGTEAFF.

V is TRBV4-1 and J is TRBJ2-3, with TRBD2 matching over 10 bases. CDR3 length: 16 amino acids. Germline-derived CDR1 and CDR2 are MGHRA and YSYEKL. V gave up 1 base and J gave up 1 base; unmatched junction bases: 2. The CDR3 sequence is CASSQGLAGGTDTQYF. CDR3 coding DNA: TGCGCCAGCAGCCAAGGCCTAGCGGGAGGCACAGATACGCAGTATTTT.

This clone is a singleton in its sample. V is TRBV5-1 and J is TRBJ2-1; 11 nucleotides match TRBD2. The CDR3 contains 14 residues. Germline V gene sequence: CDR1 SGHRS, CDR2 YFSETQ. Losses at the gene ends were 5 bases for V and 4 bases for J; bases not matched to a gene: 2. This CDR3 is CASSTSGSYNEQFF. CDR3 in DNA: TGCGCCAGCAGTACTAGCGGGAGTTACAATGAGCAGTTCTTC.

The V and J genes are TRBV5-4 and TRBJ2-7; a weak D match, TRBD1 (6 bases). CDR3 length equals 14 residues. The V end was cut by 0 bases, the J end by 3 bases, with 10 bases between. CDR1 SGHNT and CDR2 YYREEE come from the germline V gene (reference sequence). The CDR3 loop is CASSLDRGHYEQYF. The CDR3 DNA follows: TGTGCCAGCAGCTTGGACCGGGGACACTACGAGCAGTACTTC.

About this clone itself: Other DNA sequences within the sample encode an identical CDR3. V gene TRBV9 combines with J gene TRBJ1-3, with 10 bases lining up with TRBD1. Germline values: CDR1 SGDLS, CDR2 YYNGEE. Unmatched junction bases numbered 3, after V lost 3 bases and J lost 3 bases. This CDR3 has 15 amino acids. CDR3 nucleotide sequence: TGTGCCAGCAGCGCGGGACAGGGGTTTGGAAACACCATATATTTT. This sequence encodes CASSAGQGFGNTIYF.

The chain links TRBV18 to TRBJ1-1; a possible D gene is TRBD1 (5 bases). Trimming took off 1 base at V and 5 bases at J, with 14 bases between the two ends. Per germline, CDR1 KGHSH and CDR2 LQKENI. CDR3 length: 15 residues. The CDR3 sequence: CASSPRKGAGTEAFF. As DNA, the CDR3 is TGTGCCAGCTCACCACGGAAGGGCGCAGGGACTGAAGCTTTCTTT.

The chain uses TRBV5-1 and TRBJ1-2; D is undetermined. The length of the CDR3 is 13 residues. Germline CDR1 SGHRS, CDR2 YFSETQ. V shed 4 bases and J shed 3 bases, with 10 bases lying between them. CDR3 sequence: CASSPIRDYGYTF. DNA for the CDR3: TGCGCCAGCAGCCCGATCCGGGACTATGGCTACACCTTC.

The CDR3 here is CASSLEAWANGGYTF. In nucleotides, the CDR3 is TGTGCCAGCAGCTTGGAGGCGTGGGCTAATGGAGGCTACACCTTC. This sequence joins TRBV5-5 and TRBJ1-2, with D unclear. CDR3 length equals 15 residues. The germline gives CDR1 SGHKS, CDR2 YYEKEE (reference sequence). V lost 0 bases and J lost 8, with 17 bases in between.

J is TRBJ1-6 and V is TRBV6-5, with 7 bases lining up with TRBD1. The length of the CDR3 is 16 residues. Unmatched junction bases numbered 11, after V lost 2 bases and J lost 10 bases. The germline CDR1 and CDR2 sequences are MNHEY and SVGAGI. In DNA, the CDR3 is TGTGCCAGCAGTTACCGGGTCGCGGCAGGGGGGTCACCCCTCCACTTT. It encodes CASSYRVAAGGSPLHF.